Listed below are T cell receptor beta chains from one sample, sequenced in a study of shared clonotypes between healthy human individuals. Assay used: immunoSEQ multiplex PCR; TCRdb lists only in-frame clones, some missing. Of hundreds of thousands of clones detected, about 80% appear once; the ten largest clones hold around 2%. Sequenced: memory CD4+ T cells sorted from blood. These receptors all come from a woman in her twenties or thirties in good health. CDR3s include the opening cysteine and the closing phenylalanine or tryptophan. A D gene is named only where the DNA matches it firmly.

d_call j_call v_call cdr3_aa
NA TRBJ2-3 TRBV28 CASSVLGGQGGTDTQYF
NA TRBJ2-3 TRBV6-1 CASTAGKNTDTQYF
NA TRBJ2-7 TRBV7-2 CASSFARGASEQYF
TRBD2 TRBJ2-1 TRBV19 CASNPAGGPGNEQFF
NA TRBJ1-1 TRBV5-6 CASSPRTVNTEAFF
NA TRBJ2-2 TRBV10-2 CASSATPSTGELFF
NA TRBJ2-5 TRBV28 CASSLETGGETQYF
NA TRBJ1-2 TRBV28 CASSTGTSYGYTF
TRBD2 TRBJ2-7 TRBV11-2 CASSLDPGGYEQYF
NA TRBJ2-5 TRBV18 CASSPPGETQYF
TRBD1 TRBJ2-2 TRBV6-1 CASKRTGSTGELFF
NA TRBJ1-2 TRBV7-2 CASSLGAPQGSNYGYTF
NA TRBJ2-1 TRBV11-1 CASSLPGSYNEQFF
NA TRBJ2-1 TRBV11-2 CASQVGYNEQFF
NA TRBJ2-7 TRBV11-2 CASSPIQGSYEQYF
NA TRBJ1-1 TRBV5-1 CASRQAADLNTEAFF
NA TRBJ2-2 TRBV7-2 CASSFVGELFF
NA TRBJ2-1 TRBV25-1 CASRGFYNEQFF
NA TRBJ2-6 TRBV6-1 CASSDFRQSGANVLTF
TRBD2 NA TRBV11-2 CASSLAGSGLAGVSEQYF